This TCR beta chain was sequenced in a study of shared clonotypes between healthy human individuals. Germline V CDR1 and CDR2: MNHEY, SMNVEV (reference sequence). The CDR3 runs 13 residues. V was cut by 2 bases and J by 11 bases, with 15 bases left in between. General study findings and limits: A few donors had 5% to 6.5% of their naive CD4 clonotypes in common. Few donors restricted represented genetic and exposure-history diversity. Clonotypes shared by all four donors outscored non-shared clonotypes in generation probability.

Only CD45RO-negative cells positively selected for CCR7 counted as naive CD8 cells, so terminally differentiated effector memory CD45RA+ cells were excluded. The authors loaded roughly 200 ng DNA, 30,000 to 35,000 T cell genomes, into sorted-subset replicate PCRs. Sequencing was performed with immunoSEQ multiplex PCR; in TCRdb, only in-frame clones are kept and a portion is missing. The sample has 550,000 to 750,000 clones, 95% seen once. With regard to this clone: Its specificity is unknown.

The sequenced sample was naive CD8+ T cells sorted from blood. The receptor's source is a woman aged 25 to 45 in good health. V is TRBV27 and J is TRBJ2-5; D call uncertain. CDR3 sequence (DNA): TGTGCCAGCAGTTTAGGGCGTCCGGCTGCGCAGTACTTC. It encodes CASSLGRPAAQYF.